A single sample is the source of the 8 T cell receptor beta chains below, sequenced in a study of OX40 agonist ivuxolimab in advanced cancers. Assay: immunoSEQ multiplex PCR; the TCRdb copy retains only in-frame clones and omits some. The table has about 98,000 clones, 80% to 90% seen once. The material sequenced was CD4+ or CD8+ T cells sorted from blood, taken in a trial of the OX40 agonist ivuxolimab. All receptors come from an adult with an advanced solid tumor such as melanoma, head and neck, liver or kidney cancer.

In DNA, the CDR3 is TGTGCCAGTAGTCCTGACTTCTACAATGAGCAGTTCTTC. Translation: CASSPDFYNEQFF. The V call is TRBV19, the J call TRBJ2-1; D not certain. Germline values: CDR1 LNHDA, CDR2 SQIVND (reference sequence). The CDR3 is 13 amino acids. Trimming removed 5 bases at V and 3 bases at J, with 8 bases between.

The chain employs TRBV7-2 and TRBJ2-2; D unclear. V lost 8 bases and J lost 1, with 8 bases in between. The CDR3 is made up of 13 amino acids. Germline V gives CDR1 SGHTA, CDR2 FQGNSA. The CDR3: CASSGQNTGELFF. CDR3 bases: TGTGCCAGCTCCGGGCAGAACACCGGGGAGCTGTTTTTT.

CDR3 sequence (DNA): TGTGCCAGCTCACAAAGTAGGGAGAATGAGCAGTTCTTC. It codes for CASSQSRENEQFF. The V call is TRBV18, the J call TRBJ2-1; a possible D gene is TRBD2 (5 bases). Looked up from germline, CDR1 is KGHSH and CDR2 is LQKENI. V shed 4 bases and J shed 7 bases, with 11 bases lying between them. The CDR3 has 13 amino acids. Full variable domain (missing parts from reference TRBV18 and TRBJ2-1): NAGVMQNPRHLVRRRGQEARLRCSPMKGHSHVYWYRQLPEEGLKFMVYLQKENIIDESGMPKERFSAEFPKEGPSILRIQQVVRGDSAAYFCASSQSRENEQFFGPGTRLTVL.

The genes are TRBV18 and TRBJ1-1, with TRBD1 as a possible D gene (5 bases). Trimming took 3 bases from V and 4 from J, leaving 15 bases between them. The CDR3 covers 15 residues. Germline CDR1 KGHSH, CDR2 LQKENI. In DNA, the CDR3 is TGTGCCAGCTCACCGCACGGGGGTGATAGCACTGAAGCTTTCTTT. Translating it yields CASSPHGGDSTEAFF.

V gene TRBV7-6 combines with J gene TRBJ2-5; D gene uncertain. Germline CDR1 and CDR2: SGHVS and FNYEAQ. The V and J ends lost 1 base and 3 bases respectively, with 6 bases between them. There are 13 residues in the CDR3. DNA of the CDR3: TGTGCCAGCAGCTTAGGCTGGGAAGAGACCCAGTACTTC. Its protein is CASSLGWEETQYF.

The chain carries TRBV7-2 and TRBJ1-2; perhaps TRBD1 as D (6 bases). CDR1 SGHTA and CDR2 FQGNSA come from the germline V gene. V dropped 3 bases and J dropped 0 bases, with 11 bases sitting between them. This CDR3 has 15 amino acids. Here the CDR3 reads CASSFTGQTNYGYTF. The CDR3 DNA reads TGTGCCAGCAGCTTCACAGGGCAAACTAACTATGGCTACACCTTC. Looking up the rest from reference TRBV7-2 and TRBJ1-2 gives the full variable domain: GAGVSQSPSNKVTEKGKDVELRCDPISGHTALYWYRQSLGQGLEFLIYFQGNSAPDKSGLPSDRFSAERTGGSVSTLTIQRTQQEDSAVYLCASSFTGQTNYGYTFGSGTRLTVV.

This clone was found once. The chain couples TRBV18 to TRBJ1-1; D is unresolved. Per germline, CDR1 KGHSH and CDR2 LQKENI. The CDR3 is 14 residues long. Deletions cut 3 bases from V and 3 bases from J, with 11 bases between. In DNA, the CDR3 is TGTGCCAGCTCACCCACCCCCCTCGACACTGAAGCTTTCTTT. This encodes CASSPTPLDTEAFF.

The gene calls are TRBV30 and TRBJ2-1; 7 nucleotides line up with TRBD2. The CDR3 has 14 residues. Unmatched junction bases numbered 10, after V lost 2 bases and J lost 9 bases. Germline V gene sequence: CDR1 GTSNPN, CDR2 SVGIG (reference sequence). The CDR3, as DNA: TGTGCCTGGAGTAGCGGGGTAGGTCGGGCTGAGCAGTTCTTC. This codes for CAWSSGVGRAEQFF.